The rows below give T cell receptor beta chains drawn from one sample of a study of blood T cell repertoires in COVID-19. Using immunoSEQ multiplex PCR, the repertoire was profiled, and TCRdb retains in-frame clones only, with some absent. Of fewer than 150,000 clones in the sample, roughly 70% were seen once. Sample: peripheral blood. The receptors originated from a human donor with acute or convalescent COVID-19. The donor label of this sample is uncertain. The CDR3 runs from the conserved cysteine through the conserved F or W. A D gene is named only where the DNA matches it firmly. Size is omitted from some rows. Given values are once, few, many or a class for expanded clones.

TRBV27	.	TRBJ1-1	TRBD1	TGTGCCAGTACGCTGACAGGGGTCGGGAACACTGAAGCTTTCTTT	CASTLTGVGNTEAFF
TRBV9	.	TRBJ1-3	.	TGTGCCAGCAGCGTAGCTTACAGGGATGACTCTGGAAACACCATATATTTT	CASSVAYRDDSGNTIYF
TRBV2	.	TRBJ2-3	.	TGTGCCAGCACACCAAGAGTCCGCACAGATACGCAGTATTTT	CASTPRVRTDTQYF
TRBV3-1/TRBV3-2	.	TRBJ2-5	.	TGTGCCAGCAGCCAAAGGGAGGGGGTGCTTAGATTAGAGACCCAGTACTTC	CASSQREGVLRLETQYF
TRBV6-1	.	TRBJ2-6	.	TGTGCCAGCAGTGAACAGGGGGGCTCTGGGGCCAACGTCCTGACTTTC	CASSEQGGSGANVLTF
TRBV19	.	TRBJ1-3	.	TGTGCCAGTAGGGAACAGGCCTCTGGAAACACCATATATTTT	CASREQASGNTIYF
TRBV11-2	.	TRBJ1-2	.	TGTGCCAGCAGCTTAGACACAGGGAAACTCTACAACTATGGCTACACCTTC	CASSLDTGKLYNYGYTF
TRBV28	few	TRBJ1-2	.	TGTGCCAGCAGTTCCCCTGGACAGTTCTATGGCTACACCTTC	CASSSPGQFYGYTF
TRBV7-2	.	TRBJ1-1	.	TGTGCCAGCAGCAATCGTGTCGGCGGACAAACTGAAGCTTTCTTT	CASSNRVGGQTEAFF
TRBV13	.	TRBJ2-5	TRBD2	TGTGCCAGCAGCCTAAGGGCTAGCGGGGGGCAGATTCAAGAGACCCAGTACTTC	CASSLRASGGQIQETQYF
TRBV18	few	TRBJ1-1	TRBD1	TGTGCCAGCTCACGACAGGGGGGGAACACTGAAGCTTTCTTT	CASSRQGGNTEAFF
TRBV19	.	TRBJ1-2	.	TGTGCCAGTAGCCCAGACAGGCGTTATGGCTACACCTTC	CASSPDRRYGYTF
TRBV6-1	once	TRBJ1-5	.	TGTGCCAGCAGTGGATCACAGGGATCTGGCAATCAGCCCCAGCATTTT	CASSGSQGSGNQPQHF
TRBV6-6	.	TRBJ1-5	.	TGTGCCAGCAGAGATCCAGGGGCGGGCAATCAGCCCCAGCATTTT	CASRDPGAGNQPQHF
TRBV24-1	.	TRBJ2-1	TRBD1	TGTGCCACCAGTAGGACAGGCATAAATGAGCAGTTCTTC	CATSRTGINEQFF
TRBV7-8	.	TRBJ1-6	.	TGTGCCAGCAGCTTCCCGGGACACAATTCACCCCTCCACTTT	CASSFPGHNSPLHF
TRBV5-6	.	TRBJ2-5	.	TGTGCCAGCAGCCCGAGGGGGATCGAGACCCAGTACTTC	CASSPRGIETQYF